The 21 T cell receptor beta chains presented below share a single source sample, sequenced in a study of control samples from healthy donors and cancer patients. Sequencing was performed with immunoSEQ multiplex PCR; in TCRdb, only in-frame clones are kept and a portion is missing. The data show 130,000 or so clones, roughly 90% seen once. The sequencing sample was made of blood. The receptors shown here come from a man aged 18 to 35 in good health.

V usage is TRBV15 and J usage is TRBJ2-3; D perhaps matches TRBD1 (5 bases). V was clipped by 0 bases and J by 2 bases, with 15 bases between them. The V gene's germline CDR1 is LNHNV and CDR2 YYDKDF (reference sequence). The CDR3 is 17 residues long. CDR3 bases: TGTGCCACCAGCAGAGATAATGCAGGGTCCTACACAGATACGCAGTATTTT. Translation gives CATSRDNAGSYTDTQYF.

The V call is TRBV7-9, the J call TRBJ1-1, with D possibly being TRBD1 (5 bases). CDR3 size: 12 residues. From germline, CDR1 is SEHNR and CDR2 FQNEAQ (reference sequence). Trimming stripped 5 bases from V and 7 bases from J, with 11 bases between. The CDR3, as DNA: TGTGCCAGCAGCCCAGGGTGGCGTGAAGCTTTCTTT. It specifies CASSPGWREAFF.

A single count supports this clone. V gene TRBV5-4 combines with J gene TRBJ2-7; unclear D gene. The germline V and J ends were trimmed by 3 bases and 0 bases, with 13 bases remaining between them. The CDR3 consists of 15 residues. The germline CDR1 and CDR2 sequences are SGHNT and YYREEE (reference sequence). The DNA of the CDR3 is TGTGCCAGCAGCTACGGACCGACGAGCTCCTACGAGCAGTACTTC. Its translation is CASSYGPTSSYEQYF.

The CDR3 nucleotides read TGTGCCTGGAGTGTCCCGGGATACACCGGGGAGCTGTTTTTT. This gives the protein CAWSVPGYTGELFF. The chain couples TRBV30 to TRBJ2-2; weak D call: TRBD2 (5 bases). The CDR3 consists of 14 residues. The germline gives CDR1 GTSNPN, CDR2 SVGIG (reference sequence). The V and J ends lost 0 bases and 3 bases respectively, with 8 bases between them.

The V call is TRBV2, the J call TRBJ2-3, with 10 bases matching TRBD2. From germline, CDR1 is SNHLY and CDR2 FYNNEI. The CDR3 length is 15 residues. The J segment lost 0 bases and the V segment lost 4 bases, leaving 1 base of the junction unmatched. CDR3 coding DNA: TGTGCCAGCAGTGGGACTAGCGGTAGCACAGATACGCAGTATTTT. Translating it yields CASSGTSGSTDTQYF. The complete variable domain, with remaining parts taken from reference TRBV2 and TRBJ2-3, reads EPEVTQTPSHQVTQMGQEVILRCVPISNHLYFYWYRQILGQKVEFLVSFYNNEISEKSEIFDDQFSVERPDGSNFTLKIRSTKLEDSAMYFCASSGTSGSTDTQYFGPGTRLTVL.

V is TRBV5-1 and J is TRBJ1-1, with D possibly matching TRBD1 (5 bases). CDR1 is SGHRS and CDR2 is YFSETQ in the germline V gene. Trimming cost V 0 bases and J 2 bases, with 8 bases left between them. CDR3 length: 14 amino acids. CDR3 bases: TGCGCCAGCAGCTTGGCAGGGATCAACACTGAAGCTTTCTTT. This gives the protein CASSLAGINTEAFF.

The chain links TRBV12-3 or TRBV12-4 to TRBJ1-2; D unresolved. Between the trimmed V and J ends, which lost 3 bases and 5 bases, there was a span of 7 bases. The CDR3 consists of 12 residues. CDR3 protein: CASSLGEYGYTF. The CDR3 DNA follows: TGTGCCAGCAGTTTGGGTGAATATGGCTACACCTTC.

CDR3 sequence: CASSYGFWDRNEQFF. The CDR3 DNA follows: TGTGCCAGCAGTTACGGTTTTTGGGACAGAAATGAGCAGTTCTTC. The gene calls are TRBV6-5 and TRBJ2-1; 7 bases map to TRBD1. This CDR3 has 15 amino acids. The trim removed 2 bases at V and 7 bases at J, leaving 8 bases unmatched. Germline lookup yields CDR1 MNHEY and CDR2 SVGAGI.

The chain employs TRBV19 and TRBJ1-2; tentatively, D is TRBD1 (6 bases). In germline, CDR1 is LNHDA, CDR2 SQIVND (reference sequence). The CDR3 contains 15 residues. Trimming stripped 6 bases from V and 4 bases from J, with 18 bases between. The CDR3, as DNA: TGTGCCAGTAGACCCTACGAGGGGGGTAGCTATGGCTACACCTTC. It yields the protein CASRPYEGGSYGYTF.

The gene calls are TRBV5-1 and TRBJ2-7; D is unclear. The germline gives CDR1 SGHRS, CDR2 YFSETQ. The germline V and J ends were trimmed by 1 base and 3 bases, with 8 bases remaining between them. The CDR3 is 13 residues long. In DNA, the CDR3 is TGCGCCAGCAGCTTGTTGGTCGGCTACGAGCAGTACTTC. It codes for CASSLLVGYEQYF.

The V and J genes are TRBV11-3 and TRBJ2-7; no firm D call. With 5 bases removed from V and 7 bases from J, the gap between germline ends came to 9 bases. Germline V gives CDR1 SGHNT, CDR2 YENEEA. The CDR3 is made up of 11 amino acids. The CDR3 region is CASSERREQYF. Written as DNA, the CDR3 is TGTGCCAGCAGCGAACGACGAGAGCAGTACTTC.

The gene calls are TRBV4-1 and TRBJ1-1, with 7 bases fitting TRBD1. Germline V gene data show CDR1 as MGHRA and CDR2 as YSYEKL. V dropped 4 bases and J dropped 5; count of bases not matched to a gene: 13. The CDR3 totals 16 residues. The DNA of the CDR3 is TGCGCCAGCAGCCGACCGGGACAGACTAGAAGGACTGAAGCTTTCTTT. Its translation is CASSRPGQTRRTEAFF.

The rearrangement uses TRBV5-1 and TRBJ1-1, with D hard to call. The CDR3 contains 14 residues. V lost 0 bases and J lost 0, with 6 bases in between. Germline V gene data show CDR1 as SGHRS and CDR2 as YFSETQ. The CDR3 sequence: CASSLELVNTEAFF. The CDR3 DNA reads as TGCGCCAGCAGCTTGGAATTGGTGAACACTGAAGCTTTCTTT.

V and J are TRBV6-1 and TRBJ2-7, with D possibly called TRBD1 or TRBD2 (6 bases each). CDR3 length: 13 amino acids. The germline V and J ends were trimmed by 3 bases and 2 bases, with 8 bases remaining between them. Germline loops: CDR1 MNHNS, CDR2 SASEGT. The CDR3 DNA reads TGTGCCAGCAGTGAGCGGGACACCTACGAGCAGTACTTC. It translates to CASSERDTYEQYF.

The V call is TRBV9, the J call TRBJ2-3, with 8 positions matching TRBD2. Looked up from germline, CDR1 is SGDLS and CDR2 is YYNGEE. The CDR3 has 17 amino acids. The V and J ends lost 2 bases and 3 bases, in that order; junction bases with no gene match: 11. This CDR3 is CASSVAGGDLGTDTQYF. The CDR3 DNA reads TGTGCCAGCAGCGTCGCCGGGGGGGATCTTGGAACAGATACGCAGTATTTT.

The V and J genes are TRBV5-4 and TRBJ2-5; D perhaps matches TRBD1 (6 bases). CDR1 SGHNT and CDR2 YYREEE come from the germline V gene (reference sequence). The CDR3 length is 14 residues. The ends were cut back, 0 bases at V and 5 bases at J, with 11 bases in the middle. CDR3 coding DNA: TGTGCCAGCAGCTTGGGGATGAGGGGGGAGACCCAGTACTTC. Its protein is CASSLGMRGETQYF.

The chain couples TRBV11-3 to TRBJ2-3; 8 bases agree with TRBD2. V lost 1 base, J lost 3 bases, and 6 bases stayed unmatched. This CDR3 is built from 16 residues. Germline V gives CDR1 SGHNT, CDR2 YENEEA. The CDR3 nucleotides are TGTGCCAGCAGCTTAGGCACTAGCGGACGAACAGATACGCAGTATTTT. Translated, it gives CASSLGTSGRTDTQYF.

This chain joins TRBV13 and TRBJ1-2, with TRBD1 as a possible D gene (5 bases). V gave up 0 bases and J gave up 0 bases, with 5 bases separating them. This CDR3 region has 14 residues. Per the germline V gene, CDR1 is PRHDT and CDR2 is FYEKMQ (reference sequence). The CDR3 DNA reads TGTGCCAGCAGCTTAGGGGGGGCTAACTATGGCTACACCTTC. It is translated as CASSLGGANYGYTF. Complete variable domain (other parts from reference TRBV13 and TRBJ1-2): AAGVIQSPRHLIKEKRETATLKCYPIPRHDTVYWYQQGPGQDPQFLISFYEKMQSDKGSIPDRFSAQQFSDYHSELNMSSLELGDSALYFCASSLGGANYGYTFGSGTRLTVV.

V and J are TRBV10-1 and TRBJ1-5, with D unclear. The ends were cut back, 4 bases at V and 2 bases at J, with 15 bases in the middle. Germline CDR1 is WNHNN and CDR2 is SYGVQD (reference sequence). The CDR3 is made up of 16 amino acids. The CDR3 is CASSARTDSCNQPQHF. The CDR3 bases are TGCGCCAGCAGTGCACGAACGGACTCCTGCAATCAGCCCCAGCATTTT.

This chain links TRBV5-1 with TRBJ1-4; D gene unclear. In germline, CDR1 is SGHRS, CDR2 YFSETQ. The CDR3 consists of 14 residues. The V and J ends lost 1 base and 0 bases respectively, with 4 bases between them. DNA of the CDR3: TGCGCCAGCAGCTTGATCGCAACTAATGAAAAACTGTTTTTT. This gives the protein CASSLIATNEKLFF.

This clone was observed once. The V gene is TRBV2, the J gene TRBJ2-1; TRBD1 is a possible D gene (6 bases). Germline-derived CDR1 and CDR2 are SNHLY and FYNNEI. The CDR3 is 14 amino acids. The germline V and J ends were trimmed by 5 bases and 6 bases, with 14 bases remaining between them. The CDR3, as DNA: TGTGCCAGCAGTAAGGGGGAGACATTCAATGAGCAGTTCTTC. It is translated as CASSKGETFNEQFF.